Presented here are 26 T cell receptor beta chains from one specimen sequenced in a study of chemoradiotherapy in HPV16-positive cancers. Only in-frame clones appear in the TCRdb table, and some are missing; sequencing was by immunoSEQ multiplex PCR. The sample carries 30,000 to 35,000 clones, 89% recorded once. The material sequenced was blood, taken from a patient who underwent chemoradiotherapy. These receptors came from a human donor with HPV-associated anogenital cancer.

V is TRBV9 and J is TRBJ2-4, with D perhaps matching TRBD1 (6 bases). CDR1 is SGDLS, CDR2 YYNGEE, per germline. The CDR3 loop spans 16 amino acids. V lost 4 bases to trimming and J lost 0 bases, with 14 bases between them. For the CDR3, the DNA is TGTGCCAGCAGCCCAGGGCTAGGGGGAGCCAAAAACATTCAGTACTTC. This gives the protein CASSPGLGGAKNIQYF.

The chain couples TRBV7-9 to TRBJ2-3, with 8 bases that match TRBD2. The CDR3 contains 14 residues. J lost 4 bases, V lost 5 bases, and 5 bases had no gene match. CDR1 SEHNR and CDR2 FQNEAQ come from the germline V gene (reference sequence). CDR3 loop: CASSRTSGADTQYF. The CDR3, as DNA: TGTGCCAGCAGCCGTACTAGCGGCGCAGATACGCAGTATTTT.

The chain couples TRBV5-1 to TRBJ2-5; 7 bases are shared with TRBD2. This CDR3 is built from 14 residues. V lost 1 base to trimming and J lost 2 bases; unmatched junction nucleotides: 2. CDR1 is SGHRS and CDR2 is YFSETQ in the germline V gene. Here the CDR3 reads CASSLWGGQETQYF. The DNA for the CDR3 is TGCGCCAGCAGCTTGTGGGGGGGACAAGAGACCCAGTACTTC.

A few counts support this clone. The CDR3 nucleotides are TGTGCCAGCTCCGCGGGGGGCCGGAGCACCGGGGAGCTGTTTTTT. Protein: CASSAGGRSTGELFF. J is TRBJ2-2 and V is TRBV18; TRBD2 matches at 8 bases. Germline assignment: CDR1 KGHSH and CDR2 LQKENI. The CDR3 loop spans 15 amino acids. V trimming: 6 bases; J trimming: 4 bases; junction bases outside the gene matches: 7.

The rearrangement links TRBV7-9 to TRBJ1-2; 7 positions agree with TRBD1. V lost 1 base, J lost 4 bases, and 9 bases stayed unmatched. Germline V gene sequence: CDR1 SEHNR, CDR2 FQNEAQ (reference sequence). This CDR3 contains 16 residues. For the CDR3, the DNA is TGTGCCAGCAGCTTAGTTGGGACAGAATCCATCTATGGCTACACCTTC. It yields the protein CASSLVGTESIYGYTF.

This clone was recorded only once. The genes are TRBV7-2 and TRBJ1-3; perhaps TRBD1 as D (6 bases). Trimming removed 4 bases at V and 3 bases at J, with 19 bases between. This CDR3 spans 17 amino acids. Per the germline V gene, CDR1 is SGHTA and CDR2 is FQGNSA. CDR3 loop: CASSSRSGAEVGNTIYF. Written as DNA, the CDR3 is TGTGCCAGCAGCTCCCGGTCAGGGGCTGAAGTTGGAAACACCATATATTTT.

The rearrangement uses TRBV27 and TRBJ2-6; D uncertain. The CDR3 consists of 15 residues. The germline V gene encodes CDR1 MNHEY and CDR2 SMNVEV (reference sequence). Deletions cut 5 bases from V and 2 bases from J, with 10 bases between. The CDR3 loop reads CASSRKSPGANVLTF. CDR3 coding DNA: TGTGCCAGCAGTAGAAAGTCGCCTGGGGCCAACGTCCTGACTTTC.

The CDR3 bases are TGTGCCAGCAGTAAAGATGGACGGTTACCCTACACCTTC. Translating it yields CASSKDGRLPYTF. This chain connects TRBV6-5 to TRBJ1-2; D ambiguous. The CDR3 is 13 amino acids. The germline V and J ends were trimmed by 5 bases and 10 bases, with 17 bases remaining between them. Germline CDR1 and CDR2: MNHEY and SVGAGI.

This chain uses TRBV5-1 with TRBJ1-1; D is undetermined. This CDR3 comprises 13 residues. From germline, CDR1 is SGHRS and CDR2 YFSETQ. V was cut by 1 base and J by 1 base, with 5 bases left in between. CDR3 sequence: CASSLLRNTEAFF. The CDR3 DNA sequence: TGCGCCAGCAGCTTGTTAAGGAACACTGAAGCTTTCTTT.

Here the CDR3 reads CASSVVPGEVYNEQFF. The CDR3, as DNA: TGTGCCAGCAGCGTAGTACCCGGGGAAGTCTACAATGAGCAGTTCTTC. The chain links TRBV9 to TRBJ2-1; D may be TRBD2 (5 bases). The CDR3 sequence is 16 residues long. Between the trimmed V and J ends, which lost 0 bases and 3 bases, there was a span of 13 bases. Germline values: CDR1 SGDLS, CDR2 YYNGEE.

V gene TRBV4-3 combines with J gene TRBJ2-3; TRBD1 might be the D (6 bases). The germline gives CDR1 LGHNA, CDR2 YSLEER. V lost 0 bases and J lost 0, with 13 bases in between. CDR3 length: 17 residues. CDR3 nucleotides: TGCGCCAGCAGCCAAGATCAGGGGCAGCCTAGCACAGATACGCAGTATTTT. Translation gives CASSQDQGQPSTDTQYF.

The chain uses TRBV5-1 and TRBJ2-5, with TRBD1 identical over 7 bases. The CDR3 has 13 residues. After removal of 7 bases from V and 2 bases from J, the junction contained 5 bases not matched to a gene. Looked up from germline, CDR1 is SGHRS and CDR2 is YFSETQ. The CDR3 loop is CASLGTVQETQYF. Here the CDR3 DNA reads TGCGCCAGCCTCGGGACAGTTCAAGAGACCCAGTACTTC.

As for this clone: Because the CDR3 is missing its conserved closing phenylalanine or tryptophan, this is likely a read error. It is unclear where the CDR3 begins or ends on the DNA, so no DNA is shown, and the CDR3 is as TCRdb lists it. CDR3 protein: CASSLGLAGVEL. The V and J genes are TRBV11-2 and TRBJ2-7; the table's D gene call, TRBD2, was not cross checked with the DNA. Including both end residues, the CDR3 is 12 amino acids long. Germline lookup yields CDR1 SGHAT and CDR2 FQNNGV.

The chain uses TRBV25-1 and TRBJ2-5; a weak D match, TRBD2 (7 bases). The CDR3 runs to 18 residues. CDR1 and CDR2 from the germline V gene are MGHDK and SYGVNS. The V gene lost 1 base and the J gene lost 0 bases, with 18 bases spanning the gap. The CDR3 coding sequence is TGTGCCAGCAGTGAATCCGGGGGGTTTACAGGGAACCAAGAGACCCAGTACTTC. Translation gives CASSESGGFTGNQETQYF. Full variable domain (rest looked up from reference TRBV25-1 and TRBJ2-5): EADIYQTPRYLVIGTGKKITLECSQTMGHDKMYWYQQDPGMELHLIHYSYGVNSTEKGDLSSESTVSRIRTEHFPLTLESARPSHTSQYLCASSESGGFTGNQETQYFGPGTRLLVL.

The chain employs TRBV30 and TRBJ2-5; possibly TRBD2 for D (6 bases). Germline CDR1 GTSNPN, CDR2 SVGIG (reference sequence). The CDR3 is 15 residues long. V was trimmed by 1 base and J by 5 bases, leaving 17 bases between them. CDR3 nucleotides: TGTGCCTGGAGTGGAATAGCGGACATACTCGAGACCCAGTACTTC. It translates to CAWSGIADILETQYF.

The chain employs TRBV6-1 and TRBJ2-1; 9 bases agree with TRBD2. Germline loops: CDR1 MNHNS, CDR2 SASEGT. V shed 1 base and J 1 base; nucleotides not matched to a gene: 5. The CDR3 is made up of 17 amino acids. The CDR3 DNA is TGTGCCAGCAGTGAAGGGTTTAGCGGGGGTTCCTACAATGAGCAGTTCTTC. Translated, it gives CASSEGFSGGSYNEQFF.

This sequence joins TRBV5-4 and TRBJ2-1; D is uncertain. CDR3 length equals 16 residues. Germline assignment: CDR1 SGHNT and CDR2 YYREEE (reference sequence). V shed 0 bases and J shed 7 bases, with 17 bases lying between them. CDR3 in DNA: TGTGCCAGCAGCTTGGCGCCAGTTGCCCCAAAAAATGAGCAGTTCTTC. This codes for CASSLAPVAPKNEQFF.

The V gene is TRBV6-1, the J gene TRBJ2-3; TRBD1 is a possible D gene (5 bases). Germline V gene data show CDR1 as MNHNS and CDR2 as SASEGT. The CDR3 consists of 16 residues. The V gene lost 2 bases and the J gene lost 0 bases, with 12 bases spanning the gap. CDR3: CASSELGRTSTDTQYF. CDR3 nucleotide sequence: TGTGCCAGCAGTGAATTAGGCAGGACAAGCACAGATACGCAGTATTTT.

The chain has TRBV18 and TRBJ2-7; D might be TRBD1 (6 bases). Germline CDR1 is KGHSH and CDR2 is LQKENI. Trimming cost V 3 bases and J 7 bases, with 22 bases left between them. This CDR3 is built from 16 residues. This chain's CDR3 is CASSPSGTSSSGEQYF. In DNA form, the CDR3 reads TGTGCCAGCTCACCTTCCGGGACAAGCAGCTCTGGGGAGCAGTACTTC.

The rearrangement links TRBV6-5 to TRBJ2-1; 7 bases fit TRBD2. CDR1 and CDR2 (germline): MNHEY, SVGAGI. Trimming removed 2 bases from V and 5 bases from J; junction bases left unmatched: 6. The CDR3 loop spans 15 amino acids. The CDR3 DNA reads TGTGCCAGCAGTTACATGGCTAGCGGAGACAATGAGCAGTTCTTC. This encodes CASSYMASGDNEQFF.

This clone has just one count. The chain carries TRBV4-3 and TRBJ1-4; D is perhaps TRBD1 (5 bases). The ends were cut back, 0 bases at V and 7 bases at J, with 9 bases in the middle. The V gene's germline CDR1 is LGHNA and CDR2 YSLEER. The CDR3 loop spans 14 amino acids. The CDR3 DNA follows: TGCGCCAGCAGCCAAGATCCAGGGTCTGAAAAACTGTTTTTT. This encodes CASSQDPGSEKLFF.

This clone has only one observation. The chain is built from TRBV6-1 and TRBJ2-7; perhaps TRBD2 as D (5 bases). Germline values: CDR1 MNHNS, CDR2 SASEGT. The CDR3 consists of 13 residues. The ends were cut back, 3 bases at V and 2 bases at J, with 8 bases in the middle. The CDR3 DNA reads TGTGCCAGCAGTGACGGGGTAGCCTACGAGCAGTACTTC. Its translation is CASSDGVAYEQYF.

CDR3 coding DNA: TGTGCCAGCAGCCGCCGGACAGGGGAGGGAAACACCATATATTTT. This codes for CASSRRTGEGNTIYF. This rearrangement joins TRBV7-2 to TRBJ1-3; 9 bases are shared with TRBD1. V lost 5 bases to trimming and J lost 4 bases; unmatched junction nucleotides: 6. Germline assignment: CDR1 SGHTA and CDR2 FQGNSA. The CDR3 extends over 15 amino acids. The whole variable domain, remainder taken from reference TRBV7-2 and TRBJ1-3, is GAGVSQSPSNKVTEKGKDVELRCDPISGHTALYWYRQSLGQGLEFLIYFQGNSAPDKSGLPSDRFSAERTGGSVSTLTIQRTQQEDSAVYLCASSRRTGEGNTIYFGEGSWLTVV.

The chain recombines TRBV9 with TRBJ2-1; D unclear. The CDR3 runs 13 residues. V lost 7 bases to trimming and J lost 3 bases, with 11 bases between them. Germline CDR1 SGDLS, CDR2 YYNGEE. The CDR3 DNA reads TGTGCCAGCTGCCTAGACTGCTACAATGAGCAGTTCTTC. This encodes CASCLDCYNEQFF.

The gene calls are TRBV12-5 and TRBJ1-1; the D is unclear. The CDR3 has 14 residues. The V and J ends lost 2 bases and 1 base respectively, with 8 bases between them. CDR1 and CDR2 from the germline V gene are LGHNT and FRNRAP. The CDR3 loop is CASGLSGRNTEAFF. In DNA form, the CDR3 reads TGTGCTAGTGGTTTGAGTGGTAGGAACACTGAAGCTTTCTTT.

V gene TRBV30 combines with J gene TRBJ1-2; D uncertain. V lost 2 bases to trimming and J lost 6 bases, with 13 bases between them. There are 13 residues in the CDR3. Germline V CDR1 and CDR2: GTSNPN, SVGIG (reference sequence). The CDR3 loop is CAWSSGGLDGYTF. CDR3 in DNA: TGTGCCTGGAGTTCGGGCGGGTTAGATGGCTACACCTTC.